These T cell receptor beta chains were read from a single sample in a study of response to subunit inactivated influenza vaccine. A single record per CDR3 protein comes from TCRdb applying MiXCR to the RT-PCR reads. The sample contains 610,000 or so distinct CDR3 sequences, 13% to 15% of which appear only once. The material sequenced was PBMCs from blood, taken 11 to 12 days after vaccination. The source is a man aged 50 or older who received an inactivated influenza vaccine. CDR3s include the opening cysteine and the closing phenylalanine or tryptophan. The order of the fields is D gene, V gene, J gene, CDR3 length, clone size, CDR3 protein, CDR3 DNA. A D gene is named only where the DNA matches it firmly. Not every row has a clone size; where given, it reads once, few, many or a size class.

-	TRBV12-5	TRBJ2-1	19	-	CASGLVLGGGGHSYNEQFF	TGTGCTAGTGGTTTGGTACTGGGTGGCGGGGGCCACTCCTACAATGAGCAGTTCTTC
TRBD1	TRBV6-2/TRBV6-3	TRBJ2-7	15	few	CASSWVRDRTYEQYF	TGTGCCAGCAGCTGGGTTCGGGACAGGACCTACGAGCAGTACTTC
TRBD1	TRBV24-1	TRBJ2-1	11	-	CATSAGTGQFF	TGTGCCACCAGTGCCGGGACAGGGCAGTTCTTC
-	TRBV24-1	TRBJ2-1	15	few	CATAVGGSEYNEQFF	TGTGCCACCGCCGTTGGCGGTAGCGAATACAATGAGCAGTTCTTC
TRBD2	TRBV11-2	TRBJ2-1	19	few	CASSMSVGSGGASYNEQFF	TGTGCCAGCAGCATGTCGGTTGGTAGCGGGGGGGCCAGCTACAATGAGCAGTTCTTC
TRBD1	TRBV3-1	TRBJ1-5	16	few	CASSPWGQGAAQPQHF	TGTGCCAGCAGCCCCTGGGGACAGGGGGCCGCTCAGCCCCAGCATTTT
TRBD2	TRBV3-1	TRBJ2-7	16	-	CASSQEQTSGKYEQYF	TGTGCCAGCAGCCAAGAACAGACTAGCGGGAAGTACGAGCAGTACTTC
-	TRBV15	TRBJ2-2	14	many	CATSRDQEAGELFF	TGTGCCACCAGCAGAGATCAGGAGGCCGGGGAGCTGTTTTTT
-	TRBV29-1	TRBJ2-1	16	-	CSVELEATGVYNEQFF	TGCAGCGTTGAATTAGAGGCGACAGGCGTTTACAATGAGCAGTTCTTC
TRBD1	TRBV6-1	TRBJ1-1	14	-	CASREQGMNTEAFF	TGTGCCAGCAGAGAACAGGGGATGAACACTGAAGCTTTCTTT
-	TRBV10-3	TRBJ2-3	16	-	CAIRDDRTVSTDTQYF	TGTGCCATCAGAGATGACAGGACGGTCAGCACAGATACGCAGTATTTT